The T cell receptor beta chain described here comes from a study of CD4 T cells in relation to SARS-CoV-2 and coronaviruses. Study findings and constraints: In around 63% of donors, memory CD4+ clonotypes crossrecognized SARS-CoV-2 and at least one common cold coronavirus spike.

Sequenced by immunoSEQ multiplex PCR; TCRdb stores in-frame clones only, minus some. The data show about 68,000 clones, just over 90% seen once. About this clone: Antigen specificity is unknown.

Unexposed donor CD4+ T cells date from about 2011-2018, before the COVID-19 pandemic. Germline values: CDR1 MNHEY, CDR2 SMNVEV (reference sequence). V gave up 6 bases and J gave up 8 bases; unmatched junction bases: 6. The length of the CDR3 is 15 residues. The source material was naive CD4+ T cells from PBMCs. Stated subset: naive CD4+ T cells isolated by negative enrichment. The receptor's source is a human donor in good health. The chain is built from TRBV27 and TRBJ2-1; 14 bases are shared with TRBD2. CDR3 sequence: CASSPGTSGSYEQFF. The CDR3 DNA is TGTGCCAGCAGCCCCGGGACTAGCGGGAGCTATGAGCAGTTCTTC.